This T cell receptor (beta chain) came from a study of T cell responses to AZD1222 COVID-19 vaccine. Germline V gives CDR1 KGHDR, CDR2 SFDVKD. The CDR3 spans 17 residues. V shed 6 bases and J 1 base; nucleotides not matched to a gene: 12. Whole-study findings and limits: In the spike-specific TCR repertoire, nearly half reportedly target unmutated variant regions. White British people made up most donors, females outnumbered males, and clonal diversity was possibly underestimated.

Assay used: immunoSEQ multiplex PCR; TCRdb lists only in-frame clones, some missing. Of about 150,000 clones listed, 91% are singletons. This clone has more than one count but fewer than ten. Its antigen is not known. The chain couples TRBV24-1 to TRBJ1-1, with 8 bases lining up with TRBD1. The sequence was collected from an adult who received the AZD1222 COVID-19 vaccine. Sample: peripheral blood, taken 28 days after the second AZD1222 dose. CDR3 sequence: CATSSTGGIVRNTEAFF. CDR3 nucleotides: TGTGCCACCAGTAGCACAGGGGGAATAGTTCGGAACACTGAAGCTTTCTTT.